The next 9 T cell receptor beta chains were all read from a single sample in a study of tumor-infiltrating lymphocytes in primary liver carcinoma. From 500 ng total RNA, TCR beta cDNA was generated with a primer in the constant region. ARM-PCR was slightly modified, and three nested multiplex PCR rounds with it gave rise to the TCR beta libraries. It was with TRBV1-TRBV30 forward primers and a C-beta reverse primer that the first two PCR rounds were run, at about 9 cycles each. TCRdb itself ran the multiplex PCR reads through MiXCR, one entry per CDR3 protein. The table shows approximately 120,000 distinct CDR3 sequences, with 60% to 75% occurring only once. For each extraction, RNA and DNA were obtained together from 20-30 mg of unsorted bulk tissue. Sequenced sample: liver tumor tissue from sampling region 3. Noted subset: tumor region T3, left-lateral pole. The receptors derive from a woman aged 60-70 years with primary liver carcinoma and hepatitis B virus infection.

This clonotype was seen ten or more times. The CDR3, as DNA: TGTGCCAGCAGAAAAGGGGAGGGACAGCAGTACTTC. This translates into CASRKGEGQQYF. The chain links TRBV7-8 to TRBJ2-7, with 7 positions matching TRBD2. Germline CDR1 and CDR2: SGHVS and FQNEAQ. The junction had 7 bases not matched to a gene; V was cut back by 6 bases and J by 8 bases. The CDR3 is 12 amino acids.

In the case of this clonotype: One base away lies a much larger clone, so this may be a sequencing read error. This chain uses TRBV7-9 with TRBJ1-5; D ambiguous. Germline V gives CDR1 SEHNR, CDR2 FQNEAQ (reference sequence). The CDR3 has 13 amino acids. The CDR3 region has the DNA TGTGCCAGCAGCTTAGTGGCGGATCAGCCCCATCATTTT. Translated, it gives CASSLVADQPHHF.

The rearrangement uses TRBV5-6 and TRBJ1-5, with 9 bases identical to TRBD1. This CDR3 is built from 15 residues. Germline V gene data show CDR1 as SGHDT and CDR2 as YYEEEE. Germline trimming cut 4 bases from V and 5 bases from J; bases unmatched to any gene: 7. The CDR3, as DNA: TGTGCCAGCAGCCCGTTGGGACAGGGTGATCAGCCCCAGCATTTT. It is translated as CASSPLGQGDQPQHF. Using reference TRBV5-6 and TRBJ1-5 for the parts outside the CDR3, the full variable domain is DAGVTQSPTHLIKTRGQQVTLRCSPKSGHDTVSWYQQALGQGPQFIFQYYEEEERQRGNFPDRFSGHQFPNYSSELNVNALLLGDSALYLCASSPLGQGDQPQHFGDGTRLSIL.

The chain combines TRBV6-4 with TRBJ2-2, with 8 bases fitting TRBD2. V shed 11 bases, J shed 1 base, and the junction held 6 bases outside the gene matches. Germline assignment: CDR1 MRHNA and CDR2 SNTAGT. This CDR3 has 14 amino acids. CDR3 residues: CAGKSGRNTGELFF. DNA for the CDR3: TGTGCCGGCAAAAGCGGGAGGAACACCGGGGAGCTGTTTTTT.

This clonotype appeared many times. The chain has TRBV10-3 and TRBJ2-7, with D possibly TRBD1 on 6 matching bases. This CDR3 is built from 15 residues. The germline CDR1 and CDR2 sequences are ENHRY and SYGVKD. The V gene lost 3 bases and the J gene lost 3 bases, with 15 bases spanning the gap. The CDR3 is CAISEVAGGRYEQYF. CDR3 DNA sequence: TGTGCCATCAGTGAAGTTGCTGGGGGCCGCTACGAGCAGTACTTC.

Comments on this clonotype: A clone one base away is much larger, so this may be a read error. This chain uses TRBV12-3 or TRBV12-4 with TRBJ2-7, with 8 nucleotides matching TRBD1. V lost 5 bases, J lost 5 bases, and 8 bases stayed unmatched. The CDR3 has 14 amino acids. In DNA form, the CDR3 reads TGTGCCAGCAGTACTGAAGCAGGGGGCAACGAGCAGTACTTC. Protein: CASSTEAGGNEQYF.

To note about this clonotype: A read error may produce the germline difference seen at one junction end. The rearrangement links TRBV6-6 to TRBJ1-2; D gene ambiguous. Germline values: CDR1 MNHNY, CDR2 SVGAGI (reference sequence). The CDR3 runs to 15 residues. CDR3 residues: CGSSRGPRGGYGYTF. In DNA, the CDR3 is TGTGGCAGCAGCCGCGGACCCCGAGGCGGCTATGGCTACACCTTC.

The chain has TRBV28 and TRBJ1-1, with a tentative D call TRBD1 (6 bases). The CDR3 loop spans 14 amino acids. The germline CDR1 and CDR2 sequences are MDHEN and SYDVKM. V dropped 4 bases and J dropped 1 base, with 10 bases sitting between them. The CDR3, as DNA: TGTGCCAGCAGTTCTATCAGGGGGAACACTGAAGCTTTCTTT. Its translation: CASSSIRGNTEAFF.

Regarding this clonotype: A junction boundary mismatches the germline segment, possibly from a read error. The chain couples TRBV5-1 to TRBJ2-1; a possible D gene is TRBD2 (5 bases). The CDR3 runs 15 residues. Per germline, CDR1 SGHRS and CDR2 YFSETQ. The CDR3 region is CASSSSSFIYNEQLF. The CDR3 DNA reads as TGTGCCAGCAGCTCCTCTAGCTTTATTTACAATGAGCAGCTCTTC.